The 9 T cell receptor beta chains below all came from one sample that was sequenced in a study of T cell clones after liver transplantation. Assay used: immunoSEQ multiplex PCR; TCRdb lists only in-frame clones, some missing. The sample comprises around 110,000 clones, 90% of which are singletons, and 0.83% rests with the top ten. The sequenced sample was CD4+ T cells from blood, obtained 12 months after liver transplant. These receptors were collected from a human patient who received a liver transplant. Part of the T cell pool may stem from the graft donor.

The chain recombines TRBV27 with TRBJ1-4; D ambiguous. This CDR3 has 14 amino acids. Germline assignment: CDR1 MNHEY and CDR2 SMNVEV (reference sequence). Trimming pared 3 bases from V and 4 bases from J, leaving 9 bases between. This CDR3 reads CASSFTKGNEKLFF. The CDR3 DNA is TGTGCCAGCAGTTTCACGAAGGGTAATGAAAAACTGTTTTTT.

The chain couples TRBV18 to TRBJ2-7, with D possibly matching TRBD1 (5 bases). Trimming took off 1 base at V and 0 bases at J, with 16 bases between the two ends. From germline, CDR1 is KGHSH and CDR2 LQKENI. CDR3 length: 17 amino acids. DNA for the CDR3: TGTGCCAGCTCACCACAGGTAACAGGCGTTAGCTCCTACGAGCAGTACTTC. This gives the protein CASSPQVTGVSSYEQYF.

This clone came up once. V and J are TRBV5-6 and TRBJ2-1; 8 bases line up with TRBD1. The CDR3 runs 12 residues. The V gene's germline CDR1 is SGHDT and CDR2 YYEEEE. The V segment lost 5 bases and the J segment 10 bases; nucleotides outside the gene matches: 5. For the CDR3, the DNA is TGTGCCAGCAGTTACCCAGGGGGCGAGCAGTTCTTC. Encoded protein: CASSYPGGEQFF. The full variable domain, its missing parts supplied by reference TRBV5-6 and TRBJ2-1, is DAGVTQSPTHLIKTRGQQVTLRCSPKSGHDTVSWYQQALGQGPQFIFQYYEEEERQRGNFPDRFSGHQFPNYSSELNVNALLLGDSALYLCASSYPGGEQFFGPGTRLTVL.

V is TRBV29-1 and J is TRBJ2-1; the D gene is possibly TRBD1 (5 bases). The CDR3 consists of 13 residues. Trimming stripped 7 bases from V and 1 base from J, with 11 bases between. CDR1 SQVTM and CDR2 ANQGSEA come from the germline V gene. CDR3 sequence: CSGDDSSYNEQFF. CDR3 nucleotide sequence: TGCAGCGGGGATGACAGTTCCTACAATGAGCAGTTCTTC.

The CDR3 loop reads CASSFGQGAGSGELFF. The CDR3 coding sequence is TGTGCCAGCAGCTTCGGACAGGGGGCGGGTTCCGGGGAGCTGTTTTTT. This chain joins TRBV7-3 and TRBJ2-2, with 11 bases aligning to TRBD1. J gave up 6 bases and V 3 bases, and 6 bases lay outside the gene matches. Germline V gene data show CDR1 as SGHTA and CDR2 as FQGTGA. The CDR3 covers 16 residues.

This chain uses TRBV11-3 with TRBJ2-5, with 11 bases matching TRBD2. This CDR3 spans 16 amino acids. V lost 4 bases and J lost 1; bases outside the gene matches: 5. Germline V gene lookup returns CDR1 SGHNT and CDR2 YENEEA. CDR3 sequence (DNA): TGTGCCAGCAGCTGGGGACTAGCGGTTACCCAAGAGACCCAGTACTTC. Translation gives CASSWGLAVTQETQYF.

The CDR3 region is CASSLADASGYTF. The CDR3 DNA is TGTGCCAGCAGCTTAGCGGACGCATCAGGCTACACCTTC. The chain joins TRBV7-9 to TRBJ1-2; unclear D gene. Trimming stripped 0 bases from V and 8 bases from J, with 10 bases between. The CDR3 loop spans 13 amino acids. Germline lookup yields CDR1 SEHNR and CDR2 FQNEAQ (reference sequence).

The V and J genes are TRBV28 and TRBJ2-7, with D possibly matching TRBD1 (7 bases). CDR3 length: 14 amino acids. The germline V gene has CDR1 MDHEN and CDR2 SYDVKM. V was cut by 2 bases and J by 6 bases, with 14 bases left in between. CDR3 sequence: CASSLQGGPGEQYF. The DNA of the CDR3 is TGTGCCAGCAGTTTACAGGGGGGCCCGGGCGAGCAGTACTTC.

The rearrangement uses TRBV2 and TRBJ2-7, with D hard to call. From germline, CDR1 is SNHLY and CDR2 FYNNEI. V was shortened by 7 bases and J by 6 bases, with 13 bases between the two germline ends. The CDR3 covers 12 residues. The CDR3 bases are TGTGCCAGCACTAGGTTTGGCCCCGAGCAGTACTTC. This codes for CASTRFGPEQYF.